The TCR beta chain under discussion was sequenced for a study of blood T cell repertoires in COVID-19. Study-wide background: Spain, Italy and the United States supplied samples that represented acute and convalescent COVID-19. PBMCs, B-cell-depleted T cells, or T cells provided the cDNA or gDNA that made up the material.

In the original analysis: Amplified reference gene primers provided the basis for estimating nucleated cell counts. Assay: immunoSEQ multiplex PCR; the TCRdb copy retains only in-frame clones and omits some. That table furnishes V, J and clone size, whereas the DNA furnished D and trimming. The data contain about 88,000 clones, about 88% of them singletons. V shed 1 base and J 6 bases; nucleotides not matched to a gene: 9. This CDR3 contains 16 residues. From germline, CDR1 is MNHNS and CDR2 SASEGT. Sequenced sample: peripheral blood. The receptor was derived from a woman of 80 years or more with acute or convalescent COVID-19. V and J are TRBV6-1 and TRBJ1-5; 7 bases line up with TRBD1. The CDR3: CASSEGGTARGQPQHF. CDR3 DNA: TGTGCCAGCAGTGAAGGCGGGACAGCCAGAGGTCAGCCCCAGCATTTT.